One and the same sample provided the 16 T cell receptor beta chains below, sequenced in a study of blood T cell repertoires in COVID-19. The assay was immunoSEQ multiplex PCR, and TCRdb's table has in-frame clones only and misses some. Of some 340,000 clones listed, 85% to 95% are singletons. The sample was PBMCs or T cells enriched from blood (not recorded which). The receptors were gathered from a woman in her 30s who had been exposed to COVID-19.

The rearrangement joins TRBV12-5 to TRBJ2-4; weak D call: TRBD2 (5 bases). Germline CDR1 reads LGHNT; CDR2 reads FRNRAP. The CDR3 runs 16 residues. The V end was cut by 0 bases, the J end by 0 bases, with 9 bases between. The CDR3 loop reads CASGLVGGRAKNIQYF. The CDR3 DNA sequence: TGTGCTAGTGGTTTGGTAGGTGGGAGAGCCAAAAACATTCAGTACTTC.

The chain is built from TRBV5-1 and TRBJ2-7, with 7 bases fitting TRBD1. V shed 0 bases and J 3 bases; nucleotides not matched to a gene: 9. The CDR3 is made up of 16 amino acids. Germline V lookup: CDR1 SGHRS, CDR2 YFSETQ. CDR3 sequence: CASSLAARQGLYEQYF. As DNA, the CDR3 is TGCGCCAGCAGCTTGGCCGCAAGACAGGGTCTCTACGAGCAGTACTTC.

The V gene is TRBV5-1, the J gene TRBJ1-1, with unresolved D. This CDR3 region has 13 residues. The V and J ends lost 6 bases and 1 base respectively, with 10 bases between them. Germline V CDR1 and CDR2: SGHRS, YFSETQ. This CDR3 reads CASKNEENTEAFF. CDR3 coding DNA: TGCGCCAGCAAAAATGAGGAGAACACTGAAGCTTTCTTT.

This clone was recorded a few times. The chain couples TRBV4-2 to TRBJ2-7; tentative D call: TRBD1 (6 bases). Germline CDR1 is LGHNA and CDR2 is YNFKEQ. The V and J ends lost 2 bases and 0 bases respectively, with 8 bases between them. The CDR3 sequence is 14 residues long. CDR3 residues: CASSQQDSSYEQYF. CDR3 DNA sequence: TGTGCCAGCAGCCAACAGGACAGCTCCTACGAGCAGTACTTC.

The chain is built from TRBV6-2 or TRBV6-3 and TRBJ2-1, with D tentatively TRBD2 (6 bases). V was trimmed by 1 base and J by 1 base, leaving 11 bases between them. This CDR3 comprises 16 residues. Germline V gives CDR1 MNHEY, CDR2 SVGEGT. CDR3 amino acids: CASSYWGLRSYNEQFF. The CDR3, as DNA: TGTGCCAGCAGTTACTGGGGACTTCGATCCTACAATGAGCAGTTCTTC.

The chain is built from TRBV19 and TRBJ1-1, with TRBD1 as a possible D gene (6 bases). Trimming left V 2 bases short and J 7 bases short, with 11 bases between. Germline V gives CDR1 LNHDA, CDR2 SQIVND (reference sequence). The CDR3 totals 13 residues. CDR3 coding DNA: TGTGCCAGTAGTATATGGGACATCGATGAAGCTTTCTTT. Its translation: CASSIWDIDEAFF.

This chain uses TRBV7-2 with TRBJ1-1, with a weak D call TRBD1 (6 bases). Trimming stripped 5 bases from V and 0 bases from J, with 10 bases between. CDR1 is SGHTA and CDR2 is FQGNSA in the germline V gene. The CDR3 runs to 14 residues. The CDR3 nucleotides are TGTGCCAGCAGCCAGGGGCCACTGAACACTGAAGCTTTCTTT. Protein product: CASSQGPLNTEAFF.

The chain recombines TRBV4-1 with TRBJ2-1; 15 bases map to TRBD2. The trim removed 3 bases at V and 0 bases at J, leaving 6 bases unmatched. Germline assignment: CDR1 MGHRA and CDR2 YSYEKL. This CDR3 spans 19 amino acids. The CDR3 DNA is TGCGCCAGCAGCCATCCGGGACTAGCGGGGGGCCGCTCCTACAATGAGCAGTTCTTC. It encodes CASSHPGLAGGRSYNEQFF.

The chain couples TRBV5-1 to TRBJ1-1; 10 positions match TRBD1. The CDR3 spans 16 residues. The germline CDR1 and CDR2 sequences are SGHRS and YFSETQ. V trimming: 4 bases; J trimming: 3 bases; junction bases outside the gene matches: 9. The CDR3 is CASSPRSTGGHTEAFF. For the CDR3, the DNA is TGCGCCAGCAGCCCTCGGTCGACAGGGGGCCACACTGAAGCTTTCTTT.

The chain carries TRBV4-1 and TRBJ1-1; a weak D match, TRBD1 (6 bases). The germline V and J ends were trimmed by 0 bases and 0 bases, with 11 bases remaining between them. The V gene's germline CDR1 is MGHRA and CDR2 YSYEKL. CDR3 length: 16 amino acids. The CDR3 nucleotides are TGCGCCAGCAGCCAAGATCATAACAGGGTGAACACTGAAGCTTTCTTT. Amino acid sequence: CASSQDHNRVNTEAFF.

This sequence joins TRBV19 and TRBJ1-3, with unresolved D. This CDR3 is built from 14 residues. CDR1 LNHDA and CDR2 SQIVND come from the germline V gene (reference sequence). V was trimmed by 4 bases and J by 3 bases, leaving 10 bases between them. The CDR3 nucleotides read TGTGCCAGTAGTAGCGGCGGAAATGGAAACACCATATATTTT. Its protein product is CASSSGGNGNTIYF.

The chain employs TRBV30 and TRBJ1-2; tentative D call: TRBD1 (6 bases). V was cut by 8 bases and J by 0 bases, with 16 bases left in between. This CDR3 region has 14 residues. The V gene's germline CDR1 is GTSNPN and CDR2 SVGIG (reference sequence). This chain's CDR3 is CAGTQGLANYGYTF. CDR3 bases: TGTGCCGGGACACAGGGCCTAGCTAACTATGGCTACACCTTC.

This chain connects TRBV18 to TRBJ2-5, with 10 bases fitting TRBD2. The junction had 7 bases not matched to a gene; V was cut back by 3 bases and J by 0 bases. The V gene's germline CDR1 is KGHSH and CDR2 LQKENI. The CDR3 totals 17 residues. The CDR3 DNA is TGTGCCAGCTCACCCGTAGCGGGGGGATACTACCAAGAGACCCAGTACTTC. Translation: CASSPVAGGYYQETQYF. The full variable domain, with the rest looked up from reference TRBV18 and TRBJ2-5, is NAGVMQNPRHLVRRRGQEARLRCSPMKGHSHVYWYRQLPEEGLKFMVYLQKENIIDESGMPKERFSAEFPKEGPSILRIQQVVRGDSAAYFCASSPVAGGYYQETQYFGPGTRLLVL.

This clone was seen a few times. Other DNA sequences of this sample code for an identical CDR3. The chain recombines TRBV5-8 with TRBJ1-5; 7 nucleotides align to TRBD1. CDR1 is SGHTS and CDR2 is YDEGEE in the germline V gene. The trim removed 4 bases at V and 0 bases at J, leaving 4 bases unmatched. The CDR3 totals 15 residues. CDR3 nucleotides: TGTGCCAGCAGCCTACAGGGGTATAGCAATCAGCCCCAGCATTTT. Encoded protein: CASSLQGYSNQPQHF.

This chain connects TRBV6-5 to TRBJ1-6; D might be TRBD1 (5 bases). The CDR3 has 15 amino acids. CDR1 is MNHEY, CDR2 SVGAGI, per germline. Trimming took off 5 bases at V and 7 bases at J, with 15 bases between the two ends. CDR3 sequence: CASSNGQGMNSPLHF. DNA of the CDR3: TGTGCCAGCAGTAATGGTCAGGGAATGAATTCACCCCTCCACTTT.

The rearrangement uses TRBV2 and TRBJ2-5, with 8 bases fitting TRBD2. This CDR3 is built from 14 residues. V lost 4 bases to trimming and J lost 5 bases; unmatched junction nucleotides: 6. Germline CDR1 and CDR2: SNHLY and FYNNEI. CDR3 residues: CASSVSGGAETQYF. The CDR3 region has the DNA TGTGCCAGCAGTGTAAGCGGGGGCGCGGAGACCCAGTACTTC. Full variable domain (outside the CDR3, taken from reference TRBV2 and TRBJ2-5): EPEVTQTPSHQVTQMGQEVILRCVPISNHLYFYWYRQILGQKVEFLVSFYNNEISEKSEIFDDQFSVERPDGSNFTLKIRSTKLEDSAMYFCASSVSGGAETQYFGPGTRLLVL.